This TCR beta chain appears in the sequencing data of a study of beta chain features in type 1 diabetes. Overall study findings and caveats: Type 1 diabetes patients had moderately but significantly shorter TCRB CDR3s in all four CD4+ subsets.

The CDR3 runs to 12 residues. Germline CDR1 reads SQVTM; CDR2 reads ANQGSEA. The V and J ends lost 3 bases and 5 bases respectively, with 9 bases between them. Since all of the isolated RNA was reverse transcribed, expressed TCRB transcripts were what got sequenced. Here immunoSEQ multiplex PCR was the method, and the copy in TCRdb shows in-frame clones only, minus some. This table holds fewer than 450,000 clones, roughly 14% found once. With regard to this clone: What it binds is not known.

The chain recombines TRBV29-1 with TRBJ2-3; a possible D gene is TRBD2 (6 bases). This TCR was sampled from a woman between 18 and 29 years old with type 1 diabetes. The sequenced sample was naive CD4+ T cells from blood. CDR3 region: CSVERDEDTQYF. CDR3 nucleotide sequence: TGCAGCGTTGAGCGGGATGAAGATACGCAGTATTTT.